The 10 T cell receptor beta chains listed next were all sequenced from one sample in a study of blood T cell dynamics during melanoma immunotherapy. Time point of the sample: pre-treatment baseline. Data came from immunoSEQ multiplex PCR; TCRdb stores just in-frame clones and leaves some out. The sample lists around 3,500 clones, over 80% occurring once. The sequences come from effector memory CD8+ T cells from blood, collected from a patient treated with checkpoint blockade. The receptor set was obtained from a human donor with melanoma.

The CDR3 DNA reads TGCGCCAGCAGCCAAGATTGGTCGAGCTCCTACGAGCAGTACTTC. It is translated as CASSQDWSSSYEQYF. The rearrangement joins TRBV4-1 to TRBJ2-7; no clear D. This CDR3 has 15 amino acids. The germline V gene has CDR1 MGHRA and CDR2 YSYEKL. V was shortened by 0 bases and J by 0 bases, with 9 bases between the two germline ends.

This clone was seen only a few times. The CDR3 loop reads CASSPGQLYEQYF. CDR3 DNA: TGTGCCAGTAGTCCAGGACAGCTCTACGAGCAGTACTTC. The chain carries TRBV19 and TRBJ2-7; a possible D gene is TRBD1 (6 bases). CDR1 is LNHDA, CDR2 SQIVND, per germline (reference sequence). V lost 5 bases, J lost 3 bases, and 11 bases lay in between. The CDR3 has 13 amino acids.

The V call is TRBV15, the J call TRBJ1-5, with 8 bases aligning to TRBD1. Germline lookup yields CDR1 LNHNV and CDR2 YYDKDF (reference sequence). V gave up 3 bases and J gave up 6 bases; unmatched junction bases: 7. This CDR3 contains 15 residues. The CDR3 nucleotides are TGTGCCACCAGCAGGAGTCGACAGGGGCCTCAGCCCCAGCATTTT. Its translation: CATSRSRQGPQPQHF. The full variable domain, with the rest looked up from reference TRBV15 and TRBJ1-5, is DAMVIQNPRYQVTQFGKPVTLSCSQTLNHNVMYWYQQKSSQAPKLLFHYYDKDFNNEADTPDNFQSRRPNTSFCFLDIRSPGLGDTAMYLCATSRSRQGPQPQHFGDGTRLSIL.

The chain joins TRBV7-9 to TRBJ1-1; D not resolved. The CDR3 length is 11 residues. Trimming cost V 6 bases and J 13 bases, with 15 bases left between them. CDR1 and CDR2 from the germline V gene are SEHNR and FQNEAQ (reference sequence). The CDR3 spells CASREGLVGFF. The DNA for the CDR3 is TGTGCCAGCAGGGAGGGCCTTGTTGGTTTCTTT.

The J gene is TRBJ2-1, the V gene TRBV27; 9 nucleotides line up with TRBD2. The ends lost 5 bases at V and 1 base at J; junction bases unmatched: 6. In germline, CDR1 is MNHEY, CDR2 SMNVEV (reference sequence). The CDR3 has 16 residues. The CDR3 sequence: CASSPLSGSSYNEQFF. DNA for the CDR3: TGTGCCAGCAGTCCACTTAGCGGGAGTTCCTACAATGAGCAGTTCTTC.

This chain joins TRBV4-3 and TRBJ1-4, with D uncertain. Germline V gene sequence: CDR1 LGHNA, CDR2 YSLEER. V was pared by 1 base and J by 0 bases, with 12 bases between. CDR3 length equals 17 residues. CDR3 DNA: TGCGCCAGCAGCCAAGCGCGGCAGTATGCAACTAATGAAAAACTGTTTTTT. It is translated as CASSQARQYATNEKLFF.

Only one count was recorded for this clone. CDR3 in DNA: TGCGCCAGCAGCCCCATCCAGGGAGGTACTGAAGCTTTCTTT. It encodes CASSPIQGGTEAFF. The gene calls are TRBV10-2 and TRBJ1-1, with D possibly TRBD1 on 5 matching bases. Looked up from germline, CDR1 is WSHSY and CDR2 is SAAADI. V lost 6 bases and J lost 5, with 16 bases in between. The CDR3 is made up of 14 amino acids.

The CDR3 spells CATGSGVSEQYF. CDR3 sequence (DNA): TGTGCCACGGGGTCGGGGGTTTCCGAGCAGTACTTC. The J gene is TRBJ2-7, the V gene TRBV27, with a weak D call TRBD2 (6 bases). The CDR3 consists of 12 residues. Trimming shortened V by 10 bases and J by 6 bases, and 16 bases separated the two germline ends. Germline values: CDR1 MNHEY, CDR2 SMNVEV (reference sequence).

J is TRBJ1-2 and V is TRBV15; D gene unclear. Per germline, CDR1 LNHNV and CDR2 YYDKDF (reference sequence). V lost 8 bases and J 2 bases, leaving 12 bases between the germline ends. The CDR3 has 13 amino acids. In nucleotides, the CDR3 is TGTGCCACCGGAGGGAGGACGAACTATGGCTACACCTTC. Translated: CATGGRTNYGYTF.

This clone was seen once. The gene calls are TRBV4-1 and TRBJ2-7; TRBD2 matches 8 bases. The V segment lost 0 bases and the J segment 3 bases; nucleotides outside the gene matches: 16. Germline V gives CDR1 MGHRA, CDR2 YSYEKL. CDR3 length: 19 amino acids. The CDR3 region is CASSQDQKVAGRGHYEQYF. CDR3 DNA sequence: TGCGCCAGCAGCCAAGACCAAAAAGTAGCGGGACGGGGACACTACGAGCAGTACTTC.